This T cell receptor (beta chain) is from a study of T cells expressing NK-cell markers. Study-wide points: There remained a lack of clarity about HCMV specificity of expanded NKG2C+ T cell clones.

Remarks on this clonotype: As yet, its antigen is unknown.

One entry per CDR3 protein, without DNA, is what TCRdb gives after re-calling the 5' RACE reads. In all, the sample yields around 280,000 distinct CDR3 sequences. Germline assignment: CDR1 LNHNV and CDR2 YYDKDF (reference sequence). CDR3 length: 15 amino acids. Material for sequencing was blood T cells: a sorted CD56 or NKG2C T cell subset, CD4+ or CD8+ T cells, or bulk PBMC T cells (not recorded which). The sequence came from a man aged 18 to 30 in good health. The rearrangement links TRBV15 to TRBJ1-1. CDR3 in amino acids: CATSRVLRMGTEAFF.